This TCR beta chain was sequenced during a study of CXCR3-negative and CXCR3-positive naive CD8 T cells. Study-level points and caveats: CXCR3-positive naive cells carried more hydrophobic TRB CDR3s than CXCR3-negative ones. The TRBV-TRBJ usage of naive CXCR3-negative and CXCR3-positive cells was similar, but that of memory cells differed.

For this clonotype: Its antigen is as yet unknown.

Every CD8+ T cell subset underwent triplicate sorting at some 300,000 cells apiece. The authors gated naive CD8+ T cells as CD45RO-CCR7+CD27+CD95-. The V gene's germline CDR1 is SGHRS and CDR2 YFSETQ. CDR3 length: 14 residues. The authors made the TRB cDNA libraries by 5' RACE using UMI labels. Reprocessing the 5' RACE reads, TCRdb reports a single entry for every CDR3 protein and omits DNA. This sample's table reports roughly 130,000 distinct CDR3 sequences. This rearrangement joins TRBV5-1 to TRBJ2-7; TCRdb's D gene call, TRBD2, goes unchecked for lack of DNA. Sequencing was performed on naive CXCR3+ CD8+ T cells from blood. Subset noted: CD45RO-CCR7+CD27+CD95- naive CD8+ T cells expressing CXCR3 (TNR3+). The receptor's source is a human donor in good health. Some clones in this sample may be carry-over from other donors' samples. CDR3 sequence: CASSPHSHSYEQYF.